This T cell receptor beta chain appears in the sequencing data of a study of cytomegalovirus exposure and HLA in healthy donors. Across the study: The use of the same platform for the 95 to 150 validation repertoires and the approximately 730 first-cohort repertoires was reported by a later analysis.

A single count supports this clone. Its antigen is as yet unknown. Measured with immunoSEQ multiplex PCR; TCRdb has only the in-frame clones, and not every one. The sample has tens of thousands of clones, roughly 93% seen once. The length of the CDR3 is 12 residues. The V gene lost 7 bases and the J gene lost 9 bases, with 13 bases spanning the gap. Germline V gene sequence: CDR1 MDHEN, CDR2 SYDVKM. Study-level points and caveats: The authors enumerated around 150 TCR beta chains as linked to cytomegalovirus. One later analysis, an examination of the 90 to 150 validation repertoires, found that first-cohort TCR clusters tended to co-occur in them. Most TCR sequences proved rare, with some public TCRs found in many donors.

This TCR came from a man aged 25-40 years in good health and CMV-seronegative. The J gene is TRBJ2-1, the V gene TRBV28; D possibly corresponds to TRBD1 (5 bases). The sample was PBMCs. The CDR3 coding sequence is TGTGCCAGCACTAAGGGGCTCTTTGAGCAGTTCTTC. This translates into CASTKGLFEQFF.